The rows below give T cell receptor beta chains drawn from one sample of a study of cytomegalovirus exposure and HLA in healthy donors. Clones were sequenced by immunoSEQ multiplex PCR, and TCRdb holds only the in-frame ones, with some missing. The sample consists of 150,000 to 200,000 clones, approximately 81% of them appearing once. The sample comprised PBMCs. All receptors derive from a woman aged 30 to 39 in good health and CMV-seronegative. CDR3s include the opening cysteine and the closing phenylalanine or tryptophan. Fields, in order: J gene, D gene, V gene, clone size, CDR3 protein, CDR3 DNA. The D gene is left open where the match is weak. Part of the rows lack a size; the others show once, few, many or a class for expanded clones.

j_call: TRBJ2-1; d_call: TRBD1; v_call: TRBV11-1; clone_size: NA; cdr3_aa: CASSLNQGTDLNNEQFF; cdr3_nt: TGTGCCAGCAGCTTAAACCAAGGGACAGATCTCAACAATGAGCAGTTCTTC
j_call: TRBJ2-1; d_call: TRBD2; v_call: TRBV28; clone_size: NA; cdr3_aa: CASSLGTSNYNEQFF; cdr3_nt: TGTGCCAGCAGTTTAGGGACTAGCAACTACAATGAGCAGTTCTTC
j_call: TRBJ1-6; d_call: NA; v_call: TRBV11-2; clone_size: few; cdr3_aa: CASSSRVNSPLHF; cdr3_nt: TGTGCCAGCAGCTCGCGGGTCAATTCACCCCTCCACTTT
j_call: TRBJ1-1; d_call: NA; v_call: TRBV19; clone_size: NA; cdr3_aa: CASSIALPLNTEAFF; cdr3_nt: TGTGCCAGTAGTATAGCACTGCCCTTGAACACTGAAGCTTTCTTT
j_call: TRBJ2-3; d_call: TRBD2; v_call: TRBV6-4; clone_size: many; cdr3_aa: CASSDSTSGGSDTQYF; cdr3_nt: TGTGCCAGCAGTGACTCGACTAGCGGGGGCTCAGATACGCAGTATTTT
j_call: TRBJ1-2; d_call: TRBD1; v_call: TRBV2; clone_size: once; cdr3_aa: CASSAQGARGYTF; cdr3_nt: TGTGCCAGCAGTGCCCAGGGGGCGCGAGGCTACACCTTC
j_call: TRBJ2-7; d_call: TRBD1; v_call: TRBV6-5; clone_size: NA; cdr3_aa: CASSTGQGGYEQYF; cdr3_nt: TGTGCCAGCAGTACCGGACAGGGGGGCTACGAGCAGTACTTC
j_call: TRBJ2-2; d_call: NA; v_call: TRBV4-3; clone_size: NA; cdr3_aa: CASSQPSKLSLLNTGELFF; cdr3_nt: TGCGCCAGCAGCCAACCTAGCAAACTCTCCCTCTTGAACACCGGGGAGCTGTTTTTT
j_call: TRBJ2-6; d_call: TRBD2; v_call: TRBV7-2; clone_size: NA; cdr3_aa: CASSPTSGSGANVLTF; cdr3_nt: TGCGCCAGCAGCCCGACTAGCGGCTCTGGGGCCAACGTCCTGACTTTC
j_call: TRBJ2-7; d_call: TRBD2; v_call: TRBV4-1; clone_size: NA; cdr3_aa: CASSQDRSGPSYEQYF; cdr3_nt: TGCGCCAGCAGCCAAGATCGTAGCGGGCCTTCCTACGAGCAGTACTTC
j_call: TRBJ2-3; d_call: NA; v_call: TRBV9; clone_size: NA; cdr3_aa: CASSVSVSLLGQGDTQYF; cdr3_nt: TGTGCCAGCAGCGTATCTGTTTCTCTACTGGGGCAGGGAGATACGCAGTATTTT
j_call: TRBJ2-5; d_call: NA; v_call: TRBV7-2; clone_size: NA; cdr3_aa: CASSLQGPGAQETQYF; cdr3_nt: TGTGCCAGCAGCTTACAGGGGCCAGGGGCCCAAGAGACCCAGTACTTC
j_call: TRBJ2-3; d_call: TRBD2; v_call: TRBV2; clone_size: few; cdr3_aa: CATRTSGYTDTQYF; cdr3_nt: TGTGCCACCCGGACTAGCGGGTACACAGATACGCAGTATTTT
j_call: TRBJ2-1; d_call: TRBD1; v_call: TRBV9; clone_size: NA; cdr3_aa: CASSPRQGHNEQFF; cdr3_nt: TGTGCCAGCAGCCCCAGACAGGGGCACAATGAGCAGTTCTTC
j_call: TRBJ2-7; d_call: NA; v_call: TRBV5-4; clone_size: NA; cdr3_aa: CASSFQGYEQYF; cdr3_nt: TGTGCCAGCAGCTTTCAGGGCTACGAGCAGTACTTC
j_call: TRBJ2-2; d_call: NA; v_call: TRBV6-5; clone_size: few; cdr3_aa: CASSSFRTLYAGELFF; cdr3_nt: TGTGCCAGCAGTTCCTTTCGGACTCTTTATGCCGGGGAGCTGTTTTTT
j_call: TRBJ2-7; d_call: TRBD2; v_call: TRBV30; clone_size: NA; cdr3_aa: CAWSVLAGGASYEQYF; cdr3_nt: TGTGCCTGGAGTGTATTAGCGGGGGGCGCCTCCTACGAGCAGTACTTC
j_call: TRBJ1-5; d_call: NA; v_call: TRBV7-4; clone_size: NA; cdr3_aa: CASSLVRNQPQHF; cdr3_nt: TGTGCCAGCAGCTTAGTACGGAATCAGCCCCAGCATTTT
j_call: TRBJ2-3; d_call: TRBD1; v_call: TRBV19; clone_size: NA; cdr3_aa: CASSTGGGSDTQYF; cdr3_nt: TGTGCCAGTAGTACAGGGGGTGGATCAGATACGCAGTATTTT
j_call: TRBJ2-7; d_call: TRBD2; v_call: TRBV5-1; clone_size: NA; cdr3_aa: CASSLVGTRLYEQYF; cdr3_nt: TGCGCCAGCAGCTTAGTAGGGACTAGGCTCTACGAGCAGTACTTC
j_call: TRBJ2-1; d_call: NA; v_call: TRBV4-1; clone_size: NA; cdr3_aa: CASSLDSRKLNEQFF; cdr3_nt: TGCGCCAGCAGCCTAGACTCGCGCAAGTTAAATGAGCAGTTCTTC
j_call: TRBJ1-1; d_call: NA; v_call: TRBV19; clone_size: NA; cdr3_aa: CASTIGRQNTEAFF; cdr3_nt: TGTGCCAGTACTATCGGCAGACAAAACACTGAAGCTTTCTTT
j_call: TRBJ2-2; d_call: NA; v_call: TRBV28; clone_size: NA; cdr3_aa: CASRRVLIGELFF; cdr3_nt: TGTGCCAGCCGGAGGGTTCTGATCGGGGAGCTGTTTTTT
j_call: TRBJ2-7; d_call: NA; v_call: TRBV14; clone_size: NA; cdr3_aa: CASSQDPGTSRYEQYF; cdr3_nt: TGTGCCAGCAGCCAGGACCCCGGGACTTCACGTTACGAGCAGTACTTC
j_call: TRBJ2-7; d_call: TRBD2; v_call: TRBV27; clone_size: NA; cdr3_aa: CASSLKGLSAYEQYF; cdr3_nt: TGTGCCAGCAGTTTAAAGGGACTATCCGCCTACGAGCAGTACTTC
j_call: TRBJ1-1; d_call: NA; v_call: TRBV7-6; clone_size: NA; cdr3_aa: CASSRAGSGTEAFF; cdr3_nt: TGTGCCAGCAGCCGAGCGGGGTCGGGAACTGAAGCTTTCTTT
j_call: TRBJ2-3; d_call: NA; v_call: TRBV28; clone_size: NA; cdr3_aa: CASSYYGSTDTQYF; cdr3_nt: TGTGCCAGCAGTTACTACGGGAGCACAGATACGCAGTATTTT
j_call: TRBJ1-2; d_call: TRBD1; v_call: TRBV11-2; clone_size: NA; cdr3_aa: CASKNRGYYGYTF; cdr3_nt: TGTGCCAGCAAAAACAGGGGGTACTATGGCTACACCTTC
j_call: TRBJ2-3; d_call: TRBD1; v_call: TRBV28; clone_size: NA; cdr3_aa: CASSSGTGVTDTQYF; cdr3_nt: TGTGCCAGCAGTTCCGGGACAGGGGTTACAGATACGCAGTATTTT
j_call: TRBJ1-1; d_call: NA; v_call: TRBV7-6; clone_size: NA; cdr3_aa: CASSPDLSLPGTEAFF; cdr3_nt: TGTGCCAGCAGCCCGGACCTTTCTCTACCGGGGACTGAAGCTTTCTTT
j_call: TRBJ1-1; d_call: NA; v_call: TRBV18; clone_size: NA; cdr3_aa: CASSPGPTVLEAFF; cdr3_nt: TGTGCCAGCTCACCAGGTCCCACAGTCCTTGAAGCTTTCTTT
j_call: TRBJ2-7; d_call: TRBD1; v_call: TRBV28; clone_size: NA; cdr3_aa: CASSFRPPLTGGTYEQYF; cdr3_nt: TGTGCCAGCAGTTTCCGCCCCCCCCTGACAGGGGGAACCTACGAGCAGTACTTC
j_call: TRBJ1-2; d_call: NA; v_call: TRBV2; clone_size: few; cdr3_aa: CASSERPGLGYTF; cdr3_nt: TGTGCCAGCAGTGAACGACCAGGGTTGGGCTACACCTTC
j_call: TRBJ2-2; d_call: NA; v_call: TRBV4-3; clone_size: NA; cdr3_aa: CASSQGQLTGELFF; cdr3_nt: TGCGCCAGCAGCCAAGGACAGCTCACCGGGGAGCTGTTTTTT
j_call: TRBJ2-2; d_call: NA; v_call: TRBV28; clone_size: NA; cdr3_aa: CASSFRGTGELFF; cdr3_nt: TGTGCCAGCAGTTTCAGGGGTACCGGGGAGCTGTTTTTT
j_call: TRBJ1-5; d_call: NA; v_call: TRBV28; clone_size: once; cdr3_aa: CASSLQEAGWGPQHF; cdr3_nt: TGTGCCAGCAGTTTACAAGAAGCGGGTTGGGGTCCCCAGCATTTT
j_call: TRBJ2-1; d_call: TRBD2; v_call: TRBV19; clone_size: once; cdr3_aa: CASSIIPGGVYEQFF; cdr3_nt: TGTGCCAGTAGTATAATCCCGGGAGGAGTGTATGAGCAGTTCTTC
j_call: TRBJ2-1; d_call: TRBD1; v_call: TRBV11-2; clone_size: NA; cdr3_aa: CASSPGTGGPNEQFF; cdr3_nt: TGTGCCAGCAGCCCCGGGACAGGGGGCCCCAATGAGCAGTTCTTC
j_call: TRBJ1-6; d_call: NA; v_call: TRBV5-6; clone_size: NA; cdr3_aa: CASSDLGASPLHF; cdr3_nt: TGTGCCAGCAGCGACTTGGGTGCTTCACCCCTCCACTTT
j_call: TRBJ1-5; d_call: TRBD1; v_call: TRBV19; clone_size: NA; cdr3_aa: CASSHIRDREQPQHF; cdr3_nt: TGTGCCAGTAGTCACATCCGGGACAGAGAACAGCCCCAGCATTTT
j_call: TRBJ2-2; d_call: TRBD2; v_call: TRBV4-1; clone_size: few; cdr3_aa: CASSQNGLAADGELFF; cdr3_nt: TGCGCCAGCAGCCAAAATGGACTAGCGGCAGACGGGGAGCTGTTTTTT
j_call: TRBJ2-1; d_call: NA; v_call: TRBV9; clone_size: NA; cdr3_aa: CASSVDGDAGSNEQFF; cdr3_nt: TGTGCCAGCAGCGTAGACGGGGATGCGGGGAGCAATGAGCAGTTCTTC
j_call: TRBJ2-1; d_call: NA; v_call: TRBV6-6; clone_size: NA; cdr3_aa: CASSKIANTRNEQFF; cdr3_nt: TGTGCCAGCAGTAAAATAGCGAACACGCGCAATGAGCAGTTCTTC
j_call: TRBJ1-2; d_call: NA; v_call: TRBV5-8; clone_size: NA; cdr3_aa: CASRLQDSFNYGYTF; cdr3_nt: TGTGCCAGCAGACTCCAGGACAGTTTTAACTATGGCTACACCTTC